A selection of T cell receptor beta chains follows, all from one sample in a study of blood T cell repertoires in COVID-19. This table comes from immunoSEQ multiplex PCR, and its TCRdb copy is limited to in-frame clones, with some not included. The data show approximately 88,000 clones, 75% to 85% seen once. The source material was peripheral blood. The receptors stem from an elderly woman with acute or convalescent COVID-19. The CDR3 runs from the conserved cysteine through the conserved F or W. D genes are given only for firm matches. The size of a clone is reported for some rows only, either as once, few or many, or as a class for expanded clones.

j_call	d_call	v_call	clone_size	cdr3_aa	cdr3_nt
TRBJ2-1	.	TRBV25-1	.	CASSDPPLVTEQFF	TGTGCCAGCAGTGACCCCCCCCTAGTAACTGAGCAGTTCTTC
TRBJ2-3	.	TRBV5-6	.	CASSLVVDTQYF	TGTGCCAGCAGCTTGGTAGTAGATACGCAGTATTTT
TRBJ1-5	.	TRBV2	.	CASSAGNQPQHF	TGTGCCAGCAGTGCGGGCAATCAGCCCCAGCATTTT
TRBJ2-5	.	TRBV30	once	CAWSPGAGTAQYF	TGTGCCTGGAGTCCCGGTGCCGGGACTGCCCAGTACTTC
TRBJ2-3	TRBD2	TRBV6-5	.	CASEPSGGPADTQYF	TGTGCCAGCGAGCCAAGCGGGGGCCCAGCAGATACGCAGTATTTT
TRBJ1-5	TRBD1	TRBV19	few	CASRLQGAGQPQHF	TGTGCCAGTAGACTACAGGGGGCAGGTCAGCCCCAGCATTTT
TRBJ2-2	TRBD1	TRBV5-1	.	CASSLEAGGITGELFF	TGCGCCAGCAGCTTGGAGGCAGGGGGCATCACCGGGGAGCTGTTTTTT
TRBJ1-2	.	TRBV6-5	.	CASRGTGAGNYGYTF	TGTGCCAGCAGGGGTACAGGAGCGGGTAACTATGGCTACACCTTC
TRBJ1-2	TRBD1	TRBV7-9	.	CASSLYPDRDRYGYTF	TGTGCCAGCAGCTTATACCCGGACAGGGACCGCTATGGCTACACCTTC
TRBJ2-3	.	TRBV5-1	.	CASSVGLSQSTDTQYF	TGCGCCAGCAGCGTCGGACTAAGCCAATCCACAGATACGCAGTATTTT
TRBJ1-1	.	TRBV6-5	.	CASSYFQVNTEAFF	TGTGCCAGCAGTTACTTCCAGGTGAACACTGAAGCTTTCTTT
TRBJ1-2	.	TRBV9	once	CASSVDGSRAGYGYTF	TGTGCCAGCAGCGTAGATGGGAGTCGGGCGGGCTATGGCTACACCTTC
TRBJ2-1	TRBD2	TRBV24-1	.	CATSGPPGAGLAGYNEQFF	TGTGCCACCAGTGGCCCCCCTGGGGCCGGACTAGCGGGTTACAATGAGCAGTTCTTC
TRBJ2-2	TRBD2	TRBV19	few	CASNPLTSGAVTGELFF	TGTGCCAGTAACCCCCTGACTAGCGGGGCGGTCACCGGGGAGCTGTTTTTT
TRBJ1-4	.	TRBV7-8	.	CASSPLAVRRGEKLFF	TGTGCCAGCAGTCCCTTGGCCGTTCGCAGGGGTGAAAAACTGTTTTTT
TRBJ2-2	.	TRBV11-3	.	CASSFRDNTGELFF	TGTGCCAGCAGCTTCCGGGATAACACCGGGGAGCTGTTTTTT
TRBJ2-1	TRBD1	TRBV11-3	few	CASSPTGAYNEQFF	TGTGCCAGCAGCCCAACAGGGGCCTACAATGAGCAGTTCTTC
TRBJ2-3	TRBD2	TRBV30	.	CAWSLGTSGGAGDTQYF	TGTGCCTGGAGCCTTGGGACTAGCGGGGGGGCCGGAGATACGCAGTATTTT
TRBJ1-2	.	TRBV3-1/TRBV3-2	.	CASSHLDANYGYTF	TGTGCCAGCAGCCACCTAGATGCTAACTATGGCTACACCTTC
TRBJ1-2	.	TRBV19	once	CASSIPNRDNRGYTF	TGTGCCAGTAGTATACCCAACCGGGACAACAGGGGCTACACCTTC
TRBJ2-7	TRBD2	TRBV7-3	.	CASSPTSHYEQYF	TGTGCCAGCAGCCCGACTAGCCATTACGAGCAGTACTTC
TRBJ1-5	TRBD1	TRBV3-1/TRBV3-2	.	CASSRDQGDQPQHF	TGTGCCAGCAGCCGCGACCAGGGGGATCAGCCCCAGCATTTT